This T cell receptor (beta chain) was recorded in a study of blood T cell repertoires in COVID-19 (TCRdb year 2020). At the level of the whole study: The collaborator samples originated in the United States, Italy and Spain and spanned the acute and convalescent phases of COVID-19. The sample metadata nearly always contained a de-identified subject ID, COVID-19 status, age in years and sex. Samples were obtained from the ongoing ImmuneRACE study (first 160 participants) and from over 1,000 subjects provided by 6 global collaborators. The repertoires were released in a freely available public database intended as a resource for research on the immune response to SARS-CoV-2. Subjects who had been exposed to COVID-19, were actively infected with it, or had recovered from it provided the deeply sampled blood TCRbeta repertoires that made up the dataset. The material from the prospective study consisted of cDNA or gDNA derived from T cells, B-cell-depleted T cells, or PBMCs. Where HLA class I and class II types were available, the types were taken from metadata supplied by the sample provider, not from assay-based typing. The paper as a whole reports these results and caveats: Clinical and demographic metadata were provided uncurated, with the amount varying by source and participant.

Whole blood was collected in K2EDTA tubes by collaborating institutions according to the institutions' own protocols. For TCRbeta analysis, collaborators shipped samples in one of three forms: frozen whole blood, isolated PBMCs, or DNA extracted from either of those sample types. Trimming removed 6 bases from V and 4 bases from J; the gene matches leave 12 bases unexplained. CDR1 and CDR2 are read off the germline V gene as SGHDN and FVKESK. Including cysteine and phenylalanine, the CDR3 has 18 amino acids. Only the CDR3 DNA is retained, 54 bases long and in frame from the first base. Points on this clone: What antigen it recognizes has not been identified. Per-base quality was not reported, and no clone a single base away is much larger than it.

The immunoSEQ Assay, a bias-controlled multiplex PCR, was used to amplify TCRbeta CDR3 regions from genomic DNA. As for the authors' bioinformatics: Within the assay, amplification of reference gene primers was used to estimate how many nucleated cells each sample contained. Sequence reads were collapsed and filtered to measure the absolute abundance of every unique TCRbeta CDR3 rearrangement. For each sample, productive Simpson clonality was calculated as the square root of Simpson's diversity index across productive rearrangements. TCRdb re-hosts the immuneACCESS table, in-frame sequences only. Its copies lack some clones; in the studies checked, an unresolved V gene accounts for under half of them, and the cause for the rest is not known. Clonal size and the V and J genes are those of that table, whereas D and trimming came from the DNA. The sample contains approximately 94,000 clones, approximately 93% of them found a single time. The ten largest clones add up to approximately 2.2% of the sample.

The sequence came from a man aged 50-59 years with active COVID-19. Input material: peripheral blood. Recombination linked TRBV14 to TRBJ2-5; 15 junctional bases match TRBD2. CDR3 reads: CASSNQGLAGGSSETQYF. The DNA sequence reads TGTGCCAGCAGTAACCAAGGACTAGCGGGAGGGTCTTCAGAGACCCAGTACTTC. The full variable domain, completed from the reference TRBV14 and TRBJ2-5 proteins outside the CDR3, reads EAGVTQFPSHSVIEKGQTVTLRCDPISGHDNLYWYRRVMGKEIKFLLHFVKESKQDESGMPNNRFLAERTGGTYSTLKVQPAELEDSGVYFCASSNQGLAGGSSETQYFGPGTRLLVL.